One and the same sample provided the 21 T cell receptor beta chains below, sequenced in a study of cytomegalovirus exposure and HLA in healthy donors. PCR involved 60 Vbeta and 13 Jbeta primers. Profiling relied on immunoSEQ multiplex PCR, and the TCRdb table lists in-frame clones only, not all of them. The profile shows 90,000 to 120,000 clones, over 60% of them singletons. Input material: PBMCs. The receptors come from a male donor in good health and CMV-seronegative.

The gene calls are TRBV4-1 and TRBJ2-1; no firm D call. Trimming cost V 0 bases and J 14 bases, with 17 bases left between them. Germline loops: CDR1 MGHRA, CDR2 YSYEKL. The CDR3 runs to 14 residues. Here the CDR3 DNA reads TGCGCCAGCAGCCAAGATGACCAAGGCCAGGTGAAGTTCTTC. It encodes CASSQDDQGQVKFF.

This clone showed up just a few times. This chain connects TRBV4-1 to TRBJ2-3; 12 positions agree with TRBD2. The CDR3 has 16 amino acids. J gave up 4 bases and V 4 bases, and 6 bases lay outside the gene matches. CDR1 and CDR2 (germline): MGHRA, YSYEKL. The CDR3 protein is CASSPLTSGSADTQYF. For the CDR3, the DNA is TGCGCCAGCAGCCCCCTGACTAGCGGGAGTGCAGATACGCAGTATTTT.

The chain uses TRBV4-1 and TRBJ2-7; 8 bases line up with TRBD2. J lost 3 bases, V lost 0 bases, and 4 bases had no gene match. The CDR3 sequence is 15 residues long. CDR1 and CDR2 from the germline V gene are MGHRA and YSYEKL. The CDR3 reads CASSQDGREVYEQYF. The CDR3 nucleotides are TGCGCCAGCAGCCAAGATGGGCGGGAGGTCTACGAGCAGTACTTC.

This clone was observed a few times. The chain recombines TRBV6-5 with TRBJ1-1; no clear D. This CDR3 is built from 14 residues. Germline V gene sequence: CDR1 MNHEY, CDR2 SVGAGI. Trimming cost V 0 bases and J 4 bases, with 9 bases left between them. The CDR3 reads CASSYSGVFTEAFF. The CDR3 DNA is TGTGCCAGCAGTTACTCCGGGGTGTTCACTGAAGCTTTCTTT.

The gene calls are TRBV7-9 and TRBJ2-2; TRBD2 is a possible D gene (5 bases). Germline V CDR1 and CDR2: SEHNR, FQNEAQ (reference sequence). The V and J ends lost 2 bases and 4 bases respectively, with 17 bases between them. The CDR3 spans 17 residues. The CDR3 DNA reads TGTGCCAGCAGCTTACGGAGCGGTGTGGGCCCCACCGGGGAGCTGTTTTTT. Its translation is CASSLRSGVGPTGELFF.

The chain uses TRBV7-2 and TRBJ2-7; D not certain. CDR1 and CDR2 (germline): SGHTA, FQGNSA. There are 11 residues in the CDR3. Trimming stripped 5 bases from V and 3 bases from J, with 5 bases between. DNA for the CDR3: TGTGCCAGCAGCCCAGACTACGAGCAGTACTTC. It specifies CASSPDYEQYF.

This rearrangement joins TRBV9 to TRBJ2-3; D gene unclear. The CDR3 has 15 amino acids. Between the trimmed V and J ends, which lost 0 bases and 0 bases, there was a span of 8 bases. Germline CDR1 is SGDLS and CDR2 is YYNGEE. The DNA of the CDR3 is TGTGCCAGCAGCGTAGCGACTTCTAGCACAGATACGCAGTATTTT. Amino acids: CASSVATSSTDTQYF.

This chain connects TRBV19 to TRBJ2-5, with 7 positions matching TRBD1. CDR1 is LNHDA and CDR2 is SQIVND in the germline V gene (reference sequence). This CDR3 is built from 14 residues. The V segment lost 5 bases and the J segment 3 bases; nucleotides outside the gene matches: 6. The CDR3 is CASSYLDREETQYF. The CDR3 nucleotides are TGTGCCAGTAGTTACCTTGACAGGGAAGAGACCCAGTACTTC. Variable domain in full (rest from reference TRBV19 and TRBJ2-5): DGGITQSPKYLFRKEGQNVTLSCEQNLNHDAMYWYRQDPGQGLRLIYYSQIVNDFQKGDIAEGYSVSREKKESFPLTVTSAQKNPTAFYLCASSYLDREETQYFGPGTRLLVL.

This sequence joins TRBV2 and TRBJ1-2, with 10 bases lining up with TRBD1. Per the germline V gene, CDR1 is SNHLY and CDR2 is FYNNEI. The ends lost 7 bases at V and 11 bases at J; junction bases unmatched: 7. The CDR3 runs 12 residues. DNA for the CDR3: TGTGCCAGCAACCTCGGGACAGGGGATTACACCTTC. It encodes CASNLGTGDYTF.

This clone showed up just a few times. The rearrangement joins TRBV28 to TRBJ1-3, with D possibly being TRBD1 (6 bases). Trimming removed 6 bases at V and 0 bases at J, with 18 bases between. Germline lookup yields CDR1 MDHEN and CDR2 SYDVKM. The CDR3 has 17 amino acids. CDR3 bases: TGTGCCAGCAGCCGGACAGCCCGGAAGTTCTCTGGAAACACCATATATTTT. It specifies CASSRTARKFSGNTIYF.

This clone came up once. The chain links TRBV29-1 to TRBJ2-7; tentatively, D is TRBD1 (6 bases). CDR3 length equals 15 residues. Germline V gene lookup returns CDR1 SQVTM and CDR2 ANQGSEA. V shed 2 bases and J shed 3 bases, with 17 bases lying between them. The CDR3 sequence is CSVERSTGVGYEQYF. DNA of the CDR3: TGCAGCGTTGAAAGATCGACAGGTGTGGGCTACGAGCAGTACTTC.

The chain combines TRBV9 with TRBJ2-2; TRBD1 agrees at 7 bases. Trimming took 3 bases from V and 5 from J; bases not matched to a gene: 1. Looked up from germline, CDR1 is SGDLS and CDR2 is YYNGEE. The CDR3 totals 13 residues. CDR3 loop: CASSAGGTGELFF. For the CDR3, the DNA is TGTGCCAGCAGCGCAGGGGGAACCGGGGAGCTGTTTTTT.

The gene calls are TRBV4-1 and TRBJ1-1; TRBD1 matches at 7 bases. V lost 5 bases to trimming and J lost 1 base; unmatched junction nucleotides: 13. CDR3 length equals 17 residues. Per the germline V gene, CDR1 is MGHRA and CDR2 is YSYEKL. The CDR3 protein is CASSGGGRTGWNTEAFF. The DNA for the CDR3 is TGCGCCAGCAGCGGAGGAGGTAGGACAGGATGGAACACTGAAGCTTTCTTT.

This chain joins TRBV30 and TRBJ2-5, with TRBD2 identical over 8 bases. Germline V lookup: CDR1 GTSNPN, CDR2 SVGIG (reference sequence). J lost 7 bases, V lost 0 bases, and 7 bases had no gene match. This CDR3 contains 14 residues. The CDR3 region has the DNA TGTGCCTGGAGTGTACCAGGGAGCGGGGGGACCCAGTACTTC. Translated: CAWSVPGSGGTQYF.

This chain links TRBV7-2 with TRBJ2-1; D might be TRBD2 (6 bases). The CDR3 totals 14 residues. The germline gives CDR1 SGHTA, CDR2 FQGNSA. The V and J ends lost 3 bases and 6 bases respectively, with 12 bases between them. The DNA of the CDR3 is TGTGCCAGCAGCTTCACGTTGACTAGCAATGAGCAGTTCTTC. It specifies CASSFTLTSNEQFF.

The V gene is TRBV4-1, the J gene TRBJ2-1; 7 nucleotides match TRBD2. Germline V gene lookup returns CDR1 MGHRA and CDR2 YSYEKL. The CDR3 extends over 14 amino acids. Trimming removed 3 bases from V and 5 bases from J; junction bases left unmatched: 4. CDR3 sequence: CASSQQRGDNEQFF. The CDR3 DNA reads as TGCGCCAGCAGCCAGCAGCGGGGAGACAATGAGCAGTTCTTC.

The genes are TRBV18 and TRBJ1-1, with D hard to call. This CDR3 has 14 residues. V was pared by 4 bases and J by 1 base, with 10 bases between. The germline CDR1 and CDR2 sequences are KGHSH and LQKENI. CDR3 residues: CASSLAQRNTEAFF. In DNA, the CDR3 is TGTGCCAGCTCACTCGCACAGAGGAACACTGAAGCTTTCTTT.

The V gene is TRBV5-4, the J gene TRBJ1-1, with D possibly matching TRBD1 (5 bases). The germline gives CDR1 SGHNT, CDR2 YYREEE (reference sequence). The CDR3 has 14 residues. V lost 1 base, J lost 1 base, and 8 bases lay in between. Here the CDR3 DNA reads TGTGCCAGCAGCTTGAGACAGAAGAACACTGAAGCTTTCTTT. This sequence encodes CASSLRQKNTEAFF.

The chain joins TRBV19 to TRBJ1-4, with D hard to call. V shed 5 bases and J shed 1 base, with 17 bases lying between them. The CDR3 is made up of 17 amino acids. Germline V gene lookup returns CDR1 LNHDA and CDR2 SQIVND (reference sequence). DNA of the CDR3: TGTGCCAGTAGTCCCAGGCTTCCGGGGATAACTAATGAAAAACTGTTTTTT. Protein sequence: CASSPRLPGITNEKLFF.

The chain uses TRBV19 and TRBJ1-1; D is unresolved. CDR3 length equals 15 residues. V lost 1 base and J 1 base, leaving 10 bases between the germline ends. Germline CDR1 reads LNHDA; CDR2 reads SQIVND (reference sequence). The CDR3 DNA sequence: TGTGCCAGTAGTATAGGCAGGCTTAGGAACACTGAAGCTTTCTTT. Its protein is CASSIGRLRNTEAFF.

The V and J genes are TRBV6-6 and TRBJ1-4; D call uncertain. V was pared by 4 bases and J by 4 bases, with 7 bases between. Germline V gives CDR1 MNHNY, CDR2 SVGAGI (reference sequence). The CDR3 runs to 13 residues. CDR3 DNA: TGTGCCAGCAGTTCTCTAAGTAATGAAAAACTGTTTTTT. The encoded protein is CASSSLSNEKLFF.